This T cell receptor (beta chain) was sequenced during a study of cytotoxic CD8 clonotypes in ibrutinib-treated CLL. In its sample, this clone was seen once. As yet, its antigen is unknown. Sequencing used immunoSEQ multiplex PCR; TCRdb keeps in-frame clones, though not all of them. The data hold roughly 180,000 clones, with 84% observed a single time. Study-level results: Pretreatment clonality was elevated relative to age-matched healthy donors and paralleled circulating CD8+ T-cell counts. Public clonotypes were seen rarely and were contracted or stable on treatment.

The CDR3 extends over 15 amino acids. V dropped 5 bases and J dropped 5; count of bases not matched to a gene: 9. In germline, CDR1 is MNHNY, CDR2 SVGAGI (reference sequence). Specimen: PBMCs, collected after 24 months of ibrutinib treatment. The chain carries TRBV6-6 and TRBJ2-7, with 10 bases aligning to TRBD2. The sequence derives from a human donor with chronic lymphocytic leukemia. This CDR3 is CASSDKWTSGDEQYF. CDR3 sequence (DNA): TGTGCCAGCAGTGACAAATGGACTAGCGGAGACGAGCAGTACTTC.